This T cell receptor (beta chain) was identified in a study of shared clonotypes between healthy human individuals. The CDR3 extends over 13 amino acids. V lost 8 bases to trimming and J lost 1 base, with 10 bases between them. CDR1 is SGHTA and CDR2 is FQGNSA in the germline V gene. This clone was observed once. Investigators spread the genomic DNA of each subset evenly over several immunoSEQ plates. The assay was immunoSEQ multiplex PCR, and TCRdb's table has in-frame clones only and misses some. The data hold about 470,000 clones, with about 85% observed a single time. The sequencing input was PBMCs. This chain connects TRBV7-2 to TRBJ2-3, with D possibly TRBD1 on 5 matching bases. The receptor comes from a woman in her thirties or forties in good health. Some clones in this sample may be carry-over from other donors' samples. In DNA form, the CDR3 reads TGTGCCAGCCGACAGTTCCGCACAGATACGCAGTATTTT. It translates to CASRQFRTDTQYF. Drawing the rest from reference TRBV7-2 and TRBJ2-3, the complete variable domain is GAGVSQSPSNKVTEKGKDVELRCDPISGHTALYWYRQSLGQGLEFLIYFQGNSAPDKSGLPSDRFSAERTGGSVSTLTIQRTQQEDSAVYLCASRQFRTDTQYFGPGTRLTVL.